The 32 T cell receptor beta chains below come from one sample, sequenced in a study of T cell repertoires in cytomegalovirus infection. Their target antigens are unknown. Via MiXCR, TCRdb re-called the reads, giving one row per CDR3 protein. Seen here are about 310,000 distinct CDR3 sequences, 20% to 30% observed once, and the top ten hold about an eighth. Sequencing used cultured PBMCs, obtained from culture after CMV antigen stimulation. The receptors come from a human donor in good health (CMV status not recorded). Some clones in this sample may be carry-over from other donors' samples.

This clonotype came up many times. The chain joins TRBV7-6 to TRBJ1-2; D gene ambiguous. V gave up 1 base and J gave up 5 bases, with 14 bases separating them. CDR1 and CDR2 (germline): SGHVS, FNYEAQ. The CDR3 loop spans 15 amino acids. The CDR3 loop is CASSLGTAGQYGYTF. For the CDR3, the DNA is TGTGCCAGCAGCTTAGGAACAGCGGGCCAGTATGGCTACACCTTC. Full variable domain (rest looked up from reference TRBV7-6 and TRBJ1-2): GAGVSQSPRYKVTKRGQDVALRCDPISGHVSLYWYRQALGQGPEFLTYFNYEAQQDKSGLPNDRFSAERPEGSISTLTIQRTEQRDSAMYRCASSLGTAGQYGYTFGSGTRLTVV.

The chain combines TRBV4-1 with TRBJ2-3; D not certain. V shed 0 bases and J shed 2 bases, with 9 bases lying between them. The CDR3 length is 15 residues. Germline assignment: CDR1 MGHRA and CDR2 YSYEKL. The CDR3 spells CASSQEALFTDTQYF. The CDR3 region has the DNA TGCGCCAGCAGCCAAGAGGCCCTCTTCACAGATACGCAGTATTTT.

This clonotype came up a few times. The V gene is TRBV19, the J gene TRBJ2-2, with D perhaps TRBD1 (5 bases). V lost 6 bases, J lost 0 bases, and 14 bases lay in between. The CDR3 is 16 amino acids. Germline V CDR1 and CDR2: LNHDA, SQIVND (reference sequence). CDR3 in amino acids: CASRQAINANTGELFF. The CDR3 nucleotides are TGTGCCAGTAGACAGGCCATTAACGCGAACACCGGGGAGCTGTTTTTT.

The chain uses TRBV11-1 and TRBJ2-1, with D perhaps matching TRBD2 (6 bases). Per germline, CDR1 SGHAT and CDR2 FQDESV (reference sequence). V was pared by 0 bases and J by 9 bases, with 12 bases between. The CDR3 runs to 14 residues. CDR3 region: CASSLAGGTGEQFF. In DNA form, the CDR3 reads TGTGCCAGCAGCTTAGCAGGCGGGACCGGTGAGCAGTTCTTC. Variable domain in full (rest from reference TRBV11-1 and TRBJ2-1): EAEVAQSPRYKITEKSQAVAFWCDPISGHATLYWYRQILGQGPELLVQFQDESVVDDSQLPKDRFSAERLKGVDSTLKIQPAELGDSAMYLCASSLAGGTGEQFFGPGTRLTVL.

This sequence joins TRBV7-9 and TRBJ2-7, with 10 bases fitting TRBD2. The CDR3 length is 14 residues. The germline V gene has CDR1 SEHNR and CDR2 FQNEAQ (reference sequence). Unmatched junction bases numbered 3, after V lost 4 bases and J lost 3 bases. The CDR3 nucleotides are TGTGCCAGCAGCTCCGGACTAGCGGACTACGAGCAGTACTTC. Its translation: CASSSGLADYEQYF.

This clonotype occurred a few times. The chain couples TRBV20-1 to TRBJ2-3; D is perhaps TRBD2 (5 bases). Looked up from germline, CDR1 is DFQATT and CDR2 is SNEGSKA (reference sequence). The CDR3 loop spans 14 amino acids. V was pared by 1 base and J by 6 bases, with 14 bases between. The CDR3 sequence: CSARGEPPGDTQYF. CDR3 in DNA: TGCAGTGCTAGAGGTGAACCGCCGGGGGATACGCAGTATTTT.

The CDR3 reads CASTAGVAGGNEQFF. The DNA of the CDR3 is TGTGCCAGCACGGCTGGAGTAGCGGGAGGCAATGAGCAGTTCTTC. The chain carries TRBV6-1 and TRBJ2-1; 10 positions match TRBD2. Per germline, CDR1 MNHNS and CDR2 SASEGT. There are 15 residues in the CDR3. The ends lost 7 bases at V and 6 bases at J; junction bases unmatched: 9.

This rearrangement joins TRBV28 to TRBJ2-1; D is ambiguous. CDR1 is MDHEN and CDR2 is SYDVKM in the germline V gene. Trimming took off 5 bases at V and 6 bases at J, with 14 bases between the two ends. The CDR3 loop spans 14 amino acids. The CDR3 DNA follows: TGTGCCAGCAGTGACCTGACGGCCCTCAATGAGCAGTTCTTC. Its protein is CASSDLTALNEQFF.

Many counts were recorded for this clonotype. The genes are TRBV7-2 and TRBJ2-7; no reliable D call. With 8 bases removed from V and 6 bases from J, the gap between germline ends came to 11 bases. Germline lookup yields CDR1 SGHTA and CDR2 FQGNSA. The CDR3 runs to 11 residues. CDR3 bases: TGTGCCAGCGCCCTCACTGCCGAGCAGTACTTC. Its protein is CASALTAEQYF.

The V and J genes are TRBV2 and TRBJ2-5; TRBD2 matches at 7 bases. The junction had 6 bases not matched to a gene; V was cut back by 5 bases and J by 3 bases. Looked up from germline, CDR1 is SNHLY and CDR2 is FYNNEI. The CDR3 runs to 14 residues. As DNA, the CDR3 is TGTGCCAGCAGTAGCGCCGGGGGGAAAGAGACCCAGTACTTC. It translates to CASSSAGGKETQYF.

CDR3 residues: CSARLAGGLRETQYF. Written as DNA, the CDR3 is TGCAGTGCAAGACTAGCGGGAGGATTACGGGAGACCCAGTACTTC. The chain carries TRBV20-1 and TRBJ2-5, with 13 bases that match TRBD2. CDR3 length: 15 residues. Per germline, CDR1 DFQATT and CDR2 SNEGSKA (reference sequence). Trimming removed 6 bases from V and 5 bases from J; junction bases left unmatched: 9.

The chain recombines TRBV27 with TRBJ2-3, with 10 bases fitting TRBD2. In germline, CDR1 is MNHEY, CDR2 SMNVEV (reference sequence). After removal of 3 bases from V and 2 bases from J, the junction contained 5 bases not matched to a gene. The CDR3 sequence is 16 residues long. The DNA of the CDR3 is TGTGCCAGCAGTTTGGCCGGGACTAGCGCCACAGATACGCAGTATTTT. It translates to CASSLAGTSATDTQYF.

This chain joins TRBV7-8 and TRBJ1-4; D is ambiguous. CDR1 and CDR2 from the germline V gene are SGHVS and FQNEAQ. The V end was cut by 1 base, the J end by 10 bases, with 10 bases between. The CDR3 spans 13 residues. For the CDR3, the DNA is TGTGCCAGCAGCTTAGAGGCTCGCGGAAAACTGTTTTTT. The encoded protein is CASSLEARGKLFF.

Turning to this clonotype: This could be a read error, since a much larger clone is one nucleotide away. DNA of the CDR3: TGTGCCAGCAGACTAGCGGGAGCTGGAGATACGCAGTATTTT. It encodes CASRLAGAGDTQYF. The gene calls are TRBV6-1 and TRBJ2-3, with 11 nucleotides matching TRBD2. The ends lost 6 bases at V and 5 bases at J; junction bases unmatched: 4. Germline V gene data show CDR1 as MNHNS and CDR2 as SASEGT. The CDR3 has 14 residues.

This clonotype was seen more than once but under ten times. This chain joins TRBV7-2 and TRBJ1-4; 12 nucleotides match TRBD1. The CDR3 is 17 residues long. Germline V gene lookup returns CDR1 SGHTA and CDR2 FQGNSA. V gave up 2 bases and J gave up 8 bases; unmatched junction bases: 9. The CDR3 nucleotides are TGTGCCAGCAGCTTAAGGCCGGGACAGGGGGCAGGGGAAAAACTGTTTTTT. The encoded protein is CASSLRPGQGAGEKLFF.

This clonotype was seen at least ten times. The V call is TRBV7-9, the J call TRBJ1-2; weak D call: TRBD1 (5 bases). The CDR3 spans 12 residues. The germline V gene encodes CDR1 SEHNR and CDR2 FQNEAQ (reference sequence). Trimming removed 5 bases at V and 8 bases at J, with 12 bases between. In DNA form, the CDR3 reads TGTGCCAGCAGCACAGGAGAATGGGGCTACACCTTC. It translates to CASSTGEWGYTF. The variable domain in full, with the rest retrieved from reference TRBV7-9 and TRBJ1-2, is DTGVSQNPRHKITKRGQNVTFRCDPISEHNRLYWYRQTLGQGPEFLTYFQNEAQLEKSRLLSDRFSAERPKGSFSTLEIQRTEQGDSAMYLCASSTGEWGYTFGSGTRLTVV.

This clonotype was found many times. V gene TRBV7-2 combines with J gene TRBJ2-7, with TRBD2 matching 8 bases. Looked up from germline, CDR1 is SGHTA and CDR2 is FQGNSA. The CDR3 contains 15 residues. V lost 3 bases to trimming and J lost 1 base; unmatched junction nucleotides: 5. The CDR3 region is CASSFQAGASYEQYF. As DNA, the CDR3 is TGTGCCAGCAGCTTTCAAGCGGGAGCGTCCTACGAGCAGTACTTC. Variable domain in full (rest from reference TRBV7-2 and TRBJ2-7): GAGVSQSPSNKVTEKGKDVELRCDPISGHTALYWYRQSLGQGLEFLIYFQGNSAPDKSGLPSDRFSAERTGGSVSTLTIQRTQQEDSAVYLCASSFQAGASYEQYFGPGTRLTVT.

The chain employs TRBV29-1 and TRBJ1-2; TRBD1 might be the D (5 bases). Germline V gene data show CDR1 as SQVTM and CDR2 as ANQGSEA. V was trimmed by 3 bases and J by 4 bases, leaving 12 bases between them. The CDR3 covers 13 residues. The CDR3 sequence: CSVDVPGTYGYTF. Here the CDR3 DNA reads TGCAGCGTTGATGTTCCGGGGACCTATGGCTACACCTTC.

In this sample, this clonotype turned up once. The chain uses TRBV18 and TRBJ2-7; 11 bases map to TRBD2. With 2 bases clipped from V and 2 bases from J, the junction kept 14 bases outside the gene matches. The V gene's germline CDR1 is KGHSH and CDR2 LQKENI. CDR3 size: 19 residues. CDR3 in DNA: TGTGCCAGCTCACCAACCCGGGGACTAGCGGCCACTGTGGCCTACGAGCAGTACGTC. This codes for CASSPTRGLAATVAYEQYV.

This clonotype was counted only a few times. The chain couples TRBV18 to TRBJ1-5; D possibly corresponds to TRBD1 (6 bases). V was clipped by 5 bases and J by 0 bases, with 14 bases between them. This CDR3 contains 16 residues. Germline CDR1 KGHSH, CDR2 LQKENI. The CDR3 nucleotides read TGTGCCAGCTCATCTGCCGGACAGCTTAGCAATCAGCCCCAGCATTTT. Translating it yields CASSSAGQLSNQPQHF.

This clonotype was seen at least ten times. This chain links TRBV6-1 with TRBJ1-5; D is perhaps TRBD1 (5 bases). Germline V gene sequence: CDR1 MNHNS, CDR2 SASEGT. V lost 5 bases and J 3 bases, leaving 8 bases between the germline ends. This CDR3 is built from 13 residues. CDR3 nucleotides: TGTGCCAGCAGTTCAGGGCCCAATCAGCCCCAGCATTTT. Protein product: CASSSGPNQPQHF.

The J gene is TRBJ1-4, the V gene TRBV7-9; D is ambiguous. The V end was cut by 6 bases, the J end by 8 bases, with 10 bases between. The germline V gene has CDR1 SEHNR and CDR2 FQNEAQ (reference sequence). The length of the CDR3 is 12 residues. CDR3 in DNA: TGTGCCAGCAGACTAGACCAAGAAAAACTGTTTTTT. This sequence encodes CASRLDQEKLFF.

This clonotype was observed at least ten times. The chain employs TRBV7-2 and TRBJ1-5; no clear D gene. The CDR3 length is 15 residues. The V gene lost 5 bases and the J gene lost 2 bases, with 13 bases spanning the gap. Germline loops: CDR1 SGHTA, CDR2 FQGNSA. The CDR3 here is CASSPLGSGNQPQHF. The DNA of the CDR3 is TGTGCCAGCAGCCCGCTCGGGAGCGGCAATCAGCCCCAGCATTTT.

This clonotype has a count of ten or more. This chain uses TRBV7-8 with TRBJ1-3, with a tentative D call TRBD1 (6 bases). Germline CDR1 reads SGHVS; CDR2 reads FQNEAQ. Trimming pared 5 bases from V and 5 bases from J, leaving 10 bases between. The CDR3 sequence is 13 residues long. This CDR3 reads CASSTGPRNTIYF. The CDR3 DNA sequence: TGTGCCAGCAGCACAGGGCCCCGAAACACCATATATTTT.

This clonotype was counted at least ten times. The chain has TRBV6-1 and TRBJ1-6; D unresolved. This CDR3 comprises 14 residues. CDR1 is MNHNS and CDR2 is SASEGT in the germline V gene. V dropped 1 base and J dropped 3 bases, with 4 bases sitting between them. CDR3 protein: CASSEGYYNSPLHF. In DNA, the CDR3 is TGTGCCAGCAGTGAAGGATACTATAATTCACCCCTCCACTTT.

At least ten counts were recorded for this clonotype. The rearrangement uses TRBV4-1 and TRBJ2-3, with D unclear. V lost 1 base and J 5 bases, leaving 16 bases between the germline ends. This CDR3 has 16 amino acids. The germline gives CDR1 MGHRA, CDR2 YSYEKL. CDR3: CASSQVSALIGDTQYF. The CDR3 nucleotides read TGCGCCAGCAGCCAAGTATCAGCTCTAATCGGAGATACGCAGTATTTT.

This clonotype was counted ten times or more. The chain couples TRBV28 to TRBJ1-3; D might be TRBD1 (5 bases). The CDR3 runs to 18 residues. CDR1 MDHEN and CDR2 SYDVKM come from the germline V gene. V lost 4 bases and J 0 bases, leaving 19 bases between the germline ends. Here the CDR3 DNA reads TGTGCCAGCAGTTACCGGGACGACCAACTAGCCTCTGGAAACACCATATATTTT. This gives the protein CASSYRDDQLASGNTIYF.

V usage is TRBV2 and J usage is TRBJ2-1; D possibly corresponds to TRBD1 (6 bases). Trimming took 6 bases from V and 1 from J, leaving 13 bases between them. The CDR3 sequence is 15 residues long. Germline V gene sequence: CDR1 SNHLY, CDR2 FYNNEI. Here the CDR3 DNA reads TGTGCCAGCAGCGAACAGGGAATGTCCTACAATGAGCAGTTCTTC. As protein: CASSEQGMSYNEQFF.

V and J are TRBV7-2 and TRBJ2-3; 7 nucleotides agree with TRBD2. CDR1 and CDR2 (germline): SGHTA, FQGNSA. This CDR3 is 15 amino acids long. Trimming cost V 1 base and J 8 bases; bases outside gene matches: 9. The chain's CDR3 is CASSLDPGGRGTQYF. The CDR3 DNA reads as TGTGCCAGCAGCTTAGACCCCGGAGGGAGGGGTACGCAGTATTTT.

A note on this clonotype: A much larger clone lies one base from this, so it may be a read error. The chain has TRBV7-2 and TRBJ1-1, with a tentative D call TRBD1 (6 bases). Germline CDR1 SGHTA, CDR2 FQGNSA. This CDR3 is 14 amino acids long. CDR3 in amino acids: CASSLVGANTEALF. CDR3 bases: TGTGCCAGCAGCTTAGTGGGGGCGAACACTGAAGCTCTCTTT.

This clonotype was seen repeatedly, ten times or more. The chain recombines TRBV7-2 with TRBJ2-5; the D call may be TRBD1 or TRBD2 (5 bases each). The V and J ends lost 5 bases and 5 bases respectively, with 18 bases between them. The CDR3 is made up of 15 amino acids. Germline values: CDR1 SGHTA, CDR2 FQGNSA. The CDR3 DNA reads TGTGCCAGCAGCAGAAACGGTGGGACCACGGAGACCCAGTACTTC. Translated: CASSRNGGTTETQYF.

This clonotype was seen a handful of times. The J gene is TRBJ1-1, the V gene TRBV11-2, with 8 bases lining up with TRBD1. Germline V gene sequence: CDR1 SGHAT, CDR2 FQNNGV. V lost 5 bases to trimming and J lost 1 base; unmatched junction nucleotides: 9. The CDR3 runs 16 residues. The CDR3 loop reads CASSPKPGTGNTEAFF. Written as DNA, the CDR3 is TGTGCCAGCAGCCCCAAGCCCGGGACAGGGAACACTGAAGCTTTCTTT.